The TCR beta chain described here comes from a study of T cell repertoires in cytomegalovirus infection. About the study: Through public TCR beta signatures, both CMV infection and matching HLA type were indicated.

The study's findings and limits: Cumulated frequencies of public TCR beta families served to identify carriers of CMV plus the relevant HLA. HLA-C-restricted CMV clonotypes gave the most frequent clonotype in two of eight donors.

This clonotype came up a few times. Antigen specificity is unknown. MiXCR, applied by TCRdb to the reads, yields one record per CDR3 protein. Here the sample spans 380,000 or so distinct CDR3 sequences, about 35% being singletons. This CDR3 region has 15 residues. Trimming left V 4 bases short and J 3 bases short, with 14 bases between. Material: cultured PBMCs, obtained from culture after CMV antigen stimulation. This TCR was sampled from a human donor in good health (CMV status not recorded). Some clones in this sample may be carry-over from other donors' samples. The chain has TRBV12-3 or TRBV12-4 and TRBJ2-3; unclear D gene. The CDR3 spells CASSSVGGYTDTQYF. For the CDR3, the DNA is TGTGCCAGCAGTTCAGTGGGCGGCTATACAGATACGCAGTATTTT.